This passage covers 17 T cell receptor beta chains from one sample sequenced in a study of cytomegalovirus exposure and HLA in healthy donors. The PCR was carried out with 60 Vbeta primers and 13 Jbeta primers. Assay: immunoSEQ multiplex PCR; the TCRdb copy retains only in-frame clones and omits some. Altogether approximately 120,000 clones are present, 60% to 85% being singletons, with the ten largest covering 9.5% to 15%. Sequences were obtained from PBMCs. The receptors shown here come from a woman in her thirties or forties in good health and CMV-seropositive.

This clone was counted a single time. This chain uses TRBV5-1 with TRBJ1-3, with D unresolved. Trimming pared 0 bases from V and 0 bases from J, leaving 10 bases between. The CDR3 length is 16 residues. Germline loops: CDR1 SGHRS, CDR2 YFSETQ. The CDR3 DNA sequence: TGCGCCAGCAGCTTGGCAGGCTCCCGCTCTGGAAACACCATATATTTT. It yields the protein CASSLAGSRSGNTIYF.

This chain connects TRBV30 to TRBJ2-1, with D uncertain. Germline CDR1 and CDR2: GTSNPN and SVGIG (reference sequence). The CDR3 loop spans 11 amino acids. V was trimmed by 2 bases and J by 14 bases, leaving 13 bases between them. This chain's CDR3 is CAWSTPVVEFF. The CDR3 DNA follows: TGTGCCTGGAGTACTCCCGTAGTGGAGTTCTTC. Filled out from reference TRBV30 and TRBJ2-1, the complete variable domain reads SQTIHQWPATLVQPVGSPLSLECTVEGTSNPNLYWYRQAAGRGLQLLFYSVGIGQISSEVPQNLSASRPQDRQFILSSKKLLLSDSGFYLCAWSTPVVEFFGPGTRLTVL.

This clone was picked up one time. V is TRBV10-3 and J is TRBJ2-3; 8 bases fit TRBD2. Germline lookup yields CDR1 ENHRY and CDR2 SYGVKD. V shed 1 base and J 3 bases; nucleotides not matched to a gene: 15. This CDR3 spans 19 amino acids. The CDR3 loop reads CAISELRQSGTSGTDTQYF. Here the CDR3 DNA reads TGTGCCATCAGTGAGTTACGACAGAGCGGGACTAGTGGGACAGATACGCAGTATTTT.

This clone was observed a handful of times. The chain couples TRBV6-5 to TRBJ1-3; maybe TRBD1 (5 bases). Trimming cost V 4 bases and J 3 bases, with 10 bases left between them. CDR1 and CDR2 from the germline V gene are MNHEY and SVGAGI. The CDR3 has 14 amino acids. CDR3 loop: CASSFGGGGNTIYF. The CDR3 coding sequence is TGTGCCAGCAGTTTCGGCGGGGGTGGAAACACCATATATTTT.

This chain's CDR3 is CASSYQRTVYNEQFF. The DNA for the CDR3 is TGTGCCAGCAGTTACCAACGGACAGTGTACAATGAGCAGTTCTTC. V gene TRBV27 combines with J gene TRBJ2-1, with a weak D call TRBD1 (6 bases). The CDR3 loop spans 15 amino acids. The V gene lost 4 bases and the J gene lost 4 bases, with 14 bases spanning the gap. CDR1 is MNHEY and CDR2 is SMNVEV in the germline V gene (reference sequence).

The genes are TRBV5-1 and TRBJ1-2, with TRBD1 as a possible D gene (5 bases). This CDR3 comprises 14 residues. Looked up from germline, CDR1 is SGHRS and CDR2 is YFSETQ. V lost 0 bases and J 4 bases, leaving 10 bases between the germline ends. DNA for the CDR3: TGCGCCAGCAGCTTGGCCCAGGGCTCCTATGGCTACACCTTC. Protein sequence: CASSLAQGSYGYTF.

V is TRBV5-1 and J is TRBJ2-3; 10 bases fit TRBD1. Trimming cost V 4 bases and J 4 bases; bases outside gene matches: 9. Germline V CDR1 and CDR2: SGHRS, YFSETQ. The CDR3 covers 16 residues. CDR3 in amino acids: CASSEWTGGVADTQYF. The CDR3 nucleotides are TGCGCCAGCAGCGAATGGACAGGGGGTGTCGCAGATACGCAGTATTTT.

The CDR3 DNA is TGTGCCAGCAGCCCCTCCGACAGTCACGAGCAGTACTTC. Encoded protein: CASSPSDSHEQYF. This chain connects TRBV4-2 to TRBJ2-7; tentatively, D is TRBD1 (5 bases). Germline assignment: CDR1 LGHNA and CDR2 YNFKEQ. CDR3 length: 13 residues. V was pared by 4 bases and J by 5 bases, with 12 bases between.

V usage is TRBV6-5 and J usage is TRBJ1-4, with TRBD1 as a possible D gene (6 bases). Trimming cost V 2 bases and J 2 bases, with 9 bases left between them. CDR3 length equals 15 residues. Germline V gene lookup returns CDR1 MNHEY and CDR2 SVGAGI. In DNA, the CDR3 is TGTGCCAGCAGTTACAAGGGGGGGACTAATGAAAAACTGTTTTTT. It specifies CASSYKGGTNEKLFF.

This chain joins TRBV10-2 and TRBJ2-1, with D possibly TRBD2 on 5 matching bases. V lost 10 bases and J lost 7, with 29 bases in between. The germline CDR1 and CDR2 sequences are WSHSY and SAAADI. The CDR3 sequence is 17 residues long. The CDR3, as DNA: TGCGCCACCTCGGGCAGGTGGGGAGTGACCGATCGAAATGAGCAGTTCTTC. Encoded protein: CATSGRWGVTDRNEQFF.

Note on this clone: At one end the junction does not follow the germline gene, possibly because of a read error. V usage is TRBV7-9 and J usage is TRBJ1-1, with TRBD1 matching 8 bases. CDR1 and CDR2 from the germline V gene are SEHNR and FQNEAQ (reference sequence). The CDR3 length is 15 residues. The CDR3 spells CSSSSGQGYHTEAFF. CDR3 bases: TGTTCCAGCAGCTCCGGACAGGGTTATCACACTGAAGCTTTCTTT.

This clone has a handful of counts. The chain carries TRBV19 and TRBJ1-2; D is perhaps TRBD1 (5 bases). Germline V gives CDR1 LNHDA, CDR2 SQIVND (reference sequence). This CDR3 is built from 13 residues. V was clipped by 6 bases and J by 8 bases, with 16 bases between them. The DNA of the CDR3 is TGTGCCAGTAGGCTCGACAGCTTCGGGGGCTACACCTTC. Translation gives CASRLDSFGGYTF.

V gene TRBV4-2 combines with J gene TRBJ1-5; 7 bases are a match to TRBD1. Germline V gene data show CDR1 as LGHNA and CDR2 as YNFKEQ. The length of the CDR3 is 15 residues. After removal of 0 bases from V and 5 bases from J, the junction contained 4 bases not matched to a gene. Here the CDR3 reads CASSQDLQGYQPQHF. CDR3 DNA: TGTGCCAGCAGCCAAGATTTACAGGGGTATCAGCCCCAGCATTTT.

This chain links TRBV5-1 with TRBJ2-4; 7 bases match TRBD2. Germline assignment: CDR1 SGHRS and CDR2 YFSETQ. This CDR3 has 14 amino acids. Trimming cost V 4 bases and J 8 bases; bases outside gene matches: 9. The CDR3 protein is CASSLREATDIQYF. In nucleotides, the CDR3 is TGCGCCAGCAGCCTCCGGGAGGCCACGGACATTCAGTACTTC.

The V gene is TRBV6-6, the J gene TRBJ1-1; 7 bases fit TRBD1. Germline lookup yields CDR1 MNHNY and CDR2 SVGAGI (reference sequence). The CDR3 extends over 14 amino acids. V was pared by 7 bases and J by 0 bases, with 5 bases of the junction left unmatched. The CDR3 sequence is CASTRDRMNTEAFF. The DNA of the CDR3 is TGTGCCAGCACCAGGGACAGAATGAACACTGAAGCTTTCTTT.

This chain connects TRBV30 to TRBJ1-1; D is uncertain. This CDR3 is 10 amino acids long. The V gene's germline CDR1 is GTSNPN and CDR2 SVGIG (reference sequence). Trimming removed 2 bases at V and 11 bases at J, with 9 bases between. The CDR3 protein is CAWSTSRAFF. As DNA, the CDR3 is TGTGCCTGGAGTACCTCTAGGGCTTTCTTT.

J is TRBJ1-2 and V is TRBV10-2, with 7 bases fitting TRBD1. J lost 4 bases, V lost 8 bases, and 7 bases had no gene match. The CDR3 has 13 residues. From germline, CDR1 is WSHSY and CDR2 SAAADI. As DNA, the CDR3 is TGCGCCAGCGCAGGGGGAGCGGGCTATGGCTACACCTTC. Its translation: CASAGGAGYGYTF.